This T cell receptor beta chain is drawn from a study of Ad26.COV2.S vaccination and SARS-CoV-2 variants. In germline, CDR1 is LGHDT, CDR2 YNNKEL (reference sequence). J was trimmed by 4 bases and V by 2 bases; bases with no gene match: 9. The CDR3 covers 16 residues. Notes on the study in general: Total T cell responses were possibly underestimated by TCR breadth and depth analyses. People who got the vaccine had more spike-specific TCR breadth than people who got placebo. There was reportedly substantial breadth in spike-specific CD8+ and CD4+ T cell responses after vaccination.

Measured with immunoSEQ multiplex PCR; TCRdb has only the in-frame clones, and not every one. The sample includes more than 120,000 clones, 70% to 90% of them seen just once. For this clone: Its antigen is unknown.

The chain combines TRBV3-1 (or the pseudogene TRBV3-2) with TRBJ2-3; 7 nucleotides match TRBD1. Sample: peripheral blood, taken after recovery from COVID-19. The TCR was taken from a human donor who had recovered from COVID-19. CDR3 protein: CASSQPTGTRPDTQYF. The CDR3 DNA sequence: TGTGCCAGCAGCCAACCGACAGGGACCCGACCAGATACGCAGTATTTT.